This is a list of T cell receptor beta chains from one sample in a study of CD8 T cells in Susac syndrome. TCRdb reprocessed the immunoSEQ multiplex PCR reads via MiXCR and lists one record per CDR3 protein. The sample records around 140,000 distinct CDR3 sequences, roughly 96% being singletons. Material: CD4+ T cells from PBMCs. These receptor sequences come from a human donor with multiple sclerosis. Both conserved end residues are part of each CDR3. Each record gives: J gene, clone size, V gene, D gene, CDR3 protein, CDR3 DNA. The D gene is left open where the match is weak. Only some rows state a clone size, as once, few, many or a class for expanded clones.

>TRBJ2-7|NA|TRBV19|NA
CASSIPGNSYEQYF
TGTGCCAGTAGTATACCAGGGAACTCCTACGAGCAGTACTTC
>TRBJ2-5|NA|TRBV20-1|TRBD1
CSAHRGQVQETQYF
TGCAGTGCCCACCGGGGACAGGTCCAAGAGACCCAGTACTTC
>TRBJ1-4|NA|TRBV20-1|TRBD1
CSRQGTNEKLFF
TGCAGCCGACAGGGGACTAATGAAAAACTGTTTTTT
>TRBJ2-7|NA|TRBV28|TRBD1
CASSRDRVYEQYF
TGTGCCAGCAGCCGGGACAGGGTCTACGAGCAGTACTTC
>TRBJ1-5|NA|TRBV28|TRBD1
CASSLTGFREPQHF
TGTGCCAGCAGTCTGACAGGGTTCAGGGAGCCCCAGCATTTT
>TRBJ1-6|NA|TRBV6-5|TRBD1
CASNKLGGGNSPLHF
TGTGCCAGCAACAAACTGGGAGGGGGCAATTCACCCCTCCACTTT
>TRBJ2-1|NA|TRBV19|TRBD2
CASGPGTTYNEQFF
TGTGCCAGTGGACCCGGGACTACTTACAATGAGCAGTTCTTC
>TRBJ2-1|NA|TRBV6-4|NA
CASSDTPGAGNEQFF
TGTGCCAGCAGTGACACCCCAGGGGCCGGGAATGAGCAGTTCTTC
>TRBJ2-5|NA|TRBV7-9|NA
CASSSAPGTQYF
TGTGCCAGCAGCTCGGCCCCTGGGACCCAGTACTTC
>TRBJ2-1|NA|TRBV7-6|NA
CASSLSGEQFF
TGTGCCAGCAGCTTATCTGGTGAGCAGTTCTTC
>TRBJ1-1|once|TRBV2|TRBD1
CASSAGTVNEAFF
TGTGCCAGCAGTGCCGGGACAGTGAATGAAGCTTTCTTT
>TRBJ2-1|NA|TRBV28|TRBD2
CASSFLRELINEQFF
TGTGCCAGCAGTTTTCTGCGGGAGCTAATTAATGAGCAGTTCTTC
>TRBJ1-1|NA|TRBV25-1|NA
CASSALKRAFF
TGTGCCAGCAGTGCCCTTAAGCGCGCTTTCTTT
>TRBJ2-7|NA|TRBV3-1|TRBD2
CASSQGLAAYEQYF
TGTGCCAGCAGCCAAGGACTAGCGGCCTACGAGCAGTACTTC
>TRBJ2-3|NA|TRBV12-3/TRBV12-4|TRBD2
CASSRNSGIGDTQYF
TGTGCCAGCAGTCGCAATAGCGGGATTGGAGATACGCAGTATTTT
>TRBJ1-1|NA|TRBV29-1|TRBD1
CSVQHRTGSEAFF
TGCAGCGTTCAACACCGGACAGGGTCTGAAGCTTTCTTT
>TRBJ2-7|NA|TRBV20-1|NA
CSARVMDYEQYF
TGCAGTGCTAGAGTAATGGACTACGAGCAGTACTTC
>TRBJ1-5|NA|TRBV7-2|TRBD1
CASSRTTGGSQPQHF
TGTGCCAGCAGCCGTACCACAGGGGGAAGTCAGCCCCAGCATTTT
>TRBJ1-1|NA|TRBV3-1|NA
CASSQVGRNREAFF
TGTGCCAGCAGCCAAGTCGGACGGAACCGTGAAGCTTTCTTT
>TRBJ2-6|NA|TRBV6-5|TRBD2
CASSRGGTGANVLTF
TGTGCCAGCAGCCGCGGGGGGACCGGGGCCAACGTCCTGACTTTC
>TRBJ2-7|few|TRBV5-1|NA
CASSLGQSSYEQYF
TGTGCCAGCAGCCTGGGGCAGAGCTCCTACGAGCAGTACTTC
>TRBJ2-3|once|TRBV9|TRBD2
CASSVWTSGGPGGTQYF
TGTGCCAGCAGCGTTTGGACTAGCGGGGGACCCGGCGGTACGCAGTATTTT
>TRBJ1-1|NA|TRBV29-1|NA
CSVGQRMNTEAFF
TGCAGCGTCGGACAAAGGATGAACACTGAAGCTTTCTTT
>TRBJ2-1|NA|TRBV27|TRBD2
CASSFSPLAGVRNEQFF
TGTGCCAGCAGTTTCTCGCCACTAGCGGGAGTGCGAAATGAGCAGTTCTTC
>TRBJ2-3|NA|TRBV2|TRBD1
CASRLGTGALTDTQYF
TGTGCCAGCAGGTTGGGGACAGGGGCCCTCACAGATACGCAGTATTTT